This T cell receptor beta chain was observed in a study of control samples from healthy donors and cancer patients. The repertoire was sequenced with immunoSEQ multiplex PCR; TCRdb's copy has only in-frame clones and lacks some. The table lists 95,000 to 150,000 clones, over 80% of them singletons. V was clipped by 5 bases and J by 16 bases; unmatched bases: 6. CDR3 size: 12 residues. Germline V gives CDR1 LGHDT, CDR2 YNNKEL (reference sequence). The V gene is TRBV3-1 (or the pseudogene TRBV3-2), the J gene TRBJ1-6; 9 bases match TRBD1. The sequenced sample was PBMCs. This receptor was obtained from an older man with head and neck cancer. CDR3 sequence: CASSRDRVLLHF. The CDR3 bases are TGTGCCAGCAGCAGGGACAGGGTACTACTCCACTTT.